Listed below are T cell receptor beta chains from one sample, sequenced in a study of blood T cell repertoires in COVID-19. Sequencing was performed with immunoSEQ multiplex PCR; in TCRdb, only in-frame clones are kept and a portion is missing. Of 220,000 or so clones listed, 80% to 90% are singletons. Sequences were obtained from PBMCs or T cells enriched from blood (not recorded which). These TCRs come from a woman under 30 in a cohort exposed to, infected with or recovered from COVID-19 (not recorded which). The conserved cysteine and the conserved F or W are not part of the CDR3 here.

j_gene,v_gene,CDR3aa
TRBJ1-3,TRBV27,ASSSTGAQGNTIY
TRBJ2-6,TRBV5-6,ASSPLPPGANVLT
TRBJ2-2,TRBV2,ASSVQGPGSGELF
TRBJ2-5,TRBV11-3,ASSLSGRGETQY
TRBJ2-2,TRBV10-3,AISEGLAGELF
TRBJ2-7,TRBV15,ATSRDRGGGEQY
TRBJ1-1,TRBV19,ASSSGQGATEAF
TRBJ1-5,TRBV7-8,ASSSSGAGNQPQH
TRBJ1-1,TRBV3-1/TRBV3-2,ASSPKDRHTEAF
TRBJ2-1,TRBV11-3,ASSLRWGGQNEQF
TRBJ1-2,TRBV14,ASSRPEEAGKGYT
TRBJ1-5,TRBV5-1,ASSLETGGNQPQH
TRBJ1-5,TRBV7-2,ASSFIQGQPQH
TRBJ2-7,TRBV10-2,ASRETTGFYEQY